This T cell receptor beta chain was obtained from a study of T cell changes during pregnancy in multiple sclerosis. Profiling relied on immunoSEQ multiplex PCR, and the TCRdb table lists in-frame clones only, not all of them. The sample shows tens of thousands of clones, 80% to 95% of them seen only once. The V and J ends lost 4 bases and 0 bases respectively, with 10 bases between them. The CDR3 runs to 16 residues. Germline V gene lookup returns CDR1 LNHDA and CDR2 SQIVND (reference sequence). Sequencing used CD4+ T cells from peripheral blood mononuclear cells, obtained after pregnancy. The V gene is TRBV19, the J gene TRBJ2-6; D gene unclear. This clonotype was sampled from a female donor in good health, enrolled as a control in a pregnancy study. The CDR3 nucleotides read TGTGCCAGTAGTAGCTCGAGTACCTCTGGGGCCAACGTCCTGACTTTC. Residues: CASSSSSTSGANVLTF. Based on the CDR3 plus reference TRBV19 and TRBJ2-6, the full variable domain is DGGITQSPKYLFRKEGQNVTLSCEQNLNHDAMYWYRQDPGQGLRLIYYSQIVNDFQKGDIAEGYSVSREKKESFPLTVTSAQKNPTAFYLCASSSSSTSGANVLTFGAGSRLTVL.